Included here is one TCR beta chain sequence, with context. Its antigen is undetermined. The entry originates in a study of shared clonotypes between healthy human individuals. Findings and caveats of the study: Across a handful of donors, naive CD4 shared roughly 5%, naive CD8 under 4%, memory CD4 2.3%, memory CD8 over 0.3%.

This CDR3 region has 14 residues. Germline lookup yields CDR1 SGHRS and CDR2 YFSETQ. Trimming removed 0 bases from V and 5 bases from J, with 9 bases in between. Every subset's genomic DNA went evenly onto several immunoSEQ plates. Clones were read by immunoSEQ multiplex PCR, and TCRdb kept only the in-frame ones, dropping some. The sample has roughly 2,500,000 clones, 80% to 95% seen once; the top ten hold approximately 0.36%. The V call is TRBV5-1, the J call TRBJ2-1; D unresolved. Material: naive CD4+ T cells from PBMCs. Indicated subset: CD45RA+ positively selected. The sequence derives from a man aged 18 to 29 in good health. Some clones in this sample may be carry-over from other donors' samples. CDR3 sequence reads: CASSLGGTHNEQFF. In DNA, the CDR3 is TGCGCCAGCAGCTTGGGCGGTACCCACAATGAGCAGTTCTTC.